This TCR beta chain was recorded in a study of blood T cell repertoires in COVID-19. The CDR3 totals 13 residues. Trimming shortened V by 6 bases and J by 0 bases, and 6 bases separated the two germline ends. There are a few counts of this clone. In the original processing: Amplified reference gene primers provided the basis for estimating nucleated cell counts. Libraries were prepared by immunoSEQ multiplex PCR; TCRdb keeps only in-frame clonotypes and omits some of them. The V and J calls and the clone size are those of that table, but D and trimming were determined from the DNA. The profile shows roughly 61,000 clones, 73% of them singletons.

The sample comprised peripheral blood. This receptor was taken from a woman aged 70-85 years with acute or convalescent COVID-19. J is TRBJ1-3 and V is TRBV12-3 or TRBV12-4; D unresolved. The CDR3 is CASSPSSGNTIYF. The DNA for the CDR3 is TGTGCCAGCAGCCCATCCTCTGGAAACACCATATATTTT.